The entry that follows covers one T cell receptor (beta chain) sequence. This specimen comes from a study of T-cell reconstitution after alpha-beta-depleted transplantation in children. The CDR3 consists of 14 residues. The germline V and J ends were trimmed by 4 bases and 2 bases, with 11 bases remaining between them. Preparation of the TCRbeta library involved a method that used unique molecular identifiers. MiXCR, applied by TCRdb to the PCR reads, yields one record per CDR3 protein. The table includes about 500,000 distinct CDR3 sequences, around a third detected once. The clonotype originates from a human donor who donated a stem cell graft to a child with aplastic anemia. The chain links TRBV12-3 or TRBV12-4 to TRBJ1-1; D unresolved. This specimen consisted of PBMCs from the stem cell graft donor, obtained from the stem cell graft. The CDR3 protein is CASSYETSNTEAFF. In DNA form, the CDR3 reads TGTGCCAGCAGTTATGAGACCTCCAACACTGAAGCTTTCTTT.